This T cell receptor beta chain is drawn from a study of blood T cells in healthy people across ages. The total RNA that was extracted per sample amounted to at least 5 micrograms. Study-wide results and caveats: It was the long-lived donors that had more naive CD4+ cells and higher diversity than aged donors.

Germline V CDR1 and CDR2: MNHEY, SMNVEV (reference sequence). CDR3 length equals 16 residues. Losses at the gene ends were 3 bases for V and 4 bases for J; bases not matched to a gene: 8. A sample-barcoded 5' primer and a J-beta primer mix were used in a second PCR of about 7 to 12 cycles. TCRdb ran MiXCR on the 5' RACE reads and lists one entry per CDR3 protein. Counted here are about 510,000 distinct CDR3 sequences, about 28% occurring once; the ten biggest clones make up over 3.5%. There are a few counts of this clonotype. The target antigen is unknown. This sample also appeared in a second study, on T cells of mothers and their children. This second study notes: Each mother gave over 9.5 million TCR beta CDR3 reads; each child, some 2.8 million.

Material: blood. The sequence was collected from a boy between 2 and 10 years old in good health. The chain combines TRBV27 with TRBJ2-2; 7 bases agree with TRBD1. CDR3 region: CASSFGQGVVTGELFF. CDR3 sequence (DNA): TGTGCCAGCAGTTTTGGGCAGGGGGTCGTCACCGGGGAGCTGTTTTTT.